These T cell receptor beta chains were read from a single sample in a study of blood T cell repertoires in COVID-19. The data were produced by immunoSEQ multiplex PCR, yet TCRdb's version contains in-frame clones alone and is incomplete. The data contain 250,000 to 350,000 clones, around nine tenths of them singletons. The sequencing input was peripheral blood. The source of these receptors is a woman aged 40 to 55 who had recovered from COVID-19. Both conserved end residues are trimmed from each CDR3. The order of the fields is CDR3 protein, V gene, J gene.

CDR3aa: ASSLSGGSGANVLT
v_gene: TRBV11-1
j_gene: TRBJ2-6

CDR3aa: AISTAGTSGSSHEQF
v_gene: TRBV10-3
j_gene: TRBJ2-1

CDR3aa: ASRLKGEYNEQF
v_gene: TRBV7-2
j_gene: TRBJ2-1

CDR3aa: ASSSQGLAPNEQY
v_gene: TRBV28
j_gene: TRBJ2-7

CDR3aa: ASSRGLAWTGELF
v_gene: TRBV7-9
j_gene: TRBJ2-2

CDR3aa: ASSPVGENGYT
v_gene: TRBV11-2
j_gene: TRBJ1-2

CDR3aa: ASSETGAQETQY
v_gene: TRBV3-1/TRBV3-2
j_gene: TRBJ2-5

CDR3aa: ASSAKTSGSGGELF
v_gene: TRBV7-9
j_gene: TRBJ2-2

CDR3aa: ASSLQGTGEKLF
v_gene: TRBV7-9
j_gene: TRBJ1-4

CDR3aa: ASSQGRGEQY
v_gene: TRBV12-3/TRBV12-4
j_gene: TRBJ2-7

CDR3aa: AIRSGTGGYEQY
v_gene: TRBV6-1
j_gene: TRBJ2-7

CDR3aa: ACPGGEYGYT
v_gene: TRBV30
j_gene: TRBJ1-2

CDR3aa: AISESPRGQGEQY
v_gene: TRBV10-3
j_gene: TRBJ2-7

CDR3aa: ASNPTRGGDEQF
v_gene: TRBV10-1
j_gene: TRBJ2-1

CDR3aa: ASSFRGTGDYGYT
v_gene: TRBV5-4
j_gene: TRBJ1-2

CDR3aa: ASSQVGTSGYNEQF
v_gene: TRBV3-1/TRBV3-2
j_gene: TRBJ2-1

CDR3aa: ASTLAGELPDTQY
v_gene: TRBV4-1
j_gene: TRBJ2-3

CDR3aa: ASAPAGLLYEQY
v_gene: TRBV5-5
j_gene: TRBJ2-7

CDR3aa: ASTPGVPYNEQF
v_gene: TRBV5-5
j_gene: TRBJ2-1

CDR3aa: ASSIELLQPQH
v_gene: TRBV19
j_gene: TRBJ1-5

CDR3aa: ASSPMGGGTEAF
v_gene: TRBV3-1/TRBV3-2
j_gene: TRBJ1-1

CDR3aa: ASSLVGAEYEQY
v_gene: TRBV7-8
j_gene: TRBJ2-7

CDR3aa: ASSAVDRTGEQY
v_gene: TRBV5-1
j_gene: TRBJ2-7

CDR3aa: ASSSEAGPTDTQY
v_gene: TRBV7-3
j_gene: TRBJ2-3

CDR3aa: ASSLSNGGL
v_gene: TRBV27
j_gene: TRBJ1-1

CDR3aa: ASSEAVGGRILYEQY
v_gene: TRBV6-1
j_gene: TRBJ2-7

CDR3aa: ASSSGTEANYGYT
v_gene: TRBV7-9
j_gene: TRBJ1-2

CDR3aa: ATSGDRGPDTQY
v_gene: TRBV24-1
j_gene: TRBJ2-3

CDR3aa: ASREQGAGTEAF
v_gene: TRBV25-1
j_gene: TRBJ1-1

CDR3aa: ASSSQGALGSPLH
v_gene: TRBV6-5
j_gene: TRBJ1-6

CDR3aa: ASSYGSRIAGELF
v_gene: TRBV27
j_gene: TRBJ2-2

CDR3aa: ASSLGPYYEQY
v_gene: TRBV27
j_gene: TRBJ2-7

CDR3aa: ASSDGGGAREKLF
v_gene: TRBV2
j_gene: TRBJ1-4

CDR3aa: ASKTTDRVNTEAF
v_gene: TRBV19
j_gene: TRBJ1-1

CDR3aa: ASSRSGGSEETQY
v_gene: TRBV7-3
j_gene: TRBJ2-5

CDR3aa: ASSRLAGEAQGTDTQY
v_gene: TRBV5-5
j_gene: TRBJ2-3

CDR3aa: ASSQSGRGTGELF
v_gene: TRBV5-4
j_gene: TRBJ2-2

CDR3aa: ATSDLAGANTGELF
v_gene: TRBV24-1
j_gene: TRBJ2-2

CDR3aa: ATSRNRDSSEQY
v_gene: TRBV15
j_gene: TRBJ2-7

CDR3aa: ASSPQDNEQF
v_gene: TRBV12-3/TRBV12-4
j_gene: TRBJ2-1

CDR3aa: ASSPGTADTEAF
v_gene: TRBV3-1/TRBV3-2
j_gene: TRBJ1-1

CDR3aa: ASSVTGTSETQY
v_gene: TRBV19
j_gene: TRBJ2-5

CDR3aa: ASRGLEEGAETQY
v_gene: TRBV5-1
j_gene: TRBJ2-5

CDR3aa: AWSARTGDVKAF
v_gene: TRBV30
j_gene: TRBJ1-1

CDR3aa: ASSLTPGTANSPLH
v_gene: TRBV5-5
j_gene: TRBJ1-6

CDR3aa: ASSKLGLSYEQY
v_gene: TRBV6-6
j_gene: TRBJ2-7

CDR3aa: ASSVAASGSIGTGELF
v_gene: TRBV9
j_gene: TRBJ2-2

CDR3aa: ASSLGTGFYGYT
v_gene: TRBV5-1
j_gene: TRBJ1-2

CDR3aa: ASSAGTSGRAGDEQF
v_gene: TRBV6-2/TRBV6-3
j_gene: TRBJ2-1

CDR3aa: ASTLDRGPWEQY
v_gene: TRBV6-5
j_gene: TRBJ2-7

CDR3aa: AISAGTSGRDTQY
v_gene: TRBV10-3
j_gene: TRBJ2-3

CDR3aa: ASSQRQGVTYGYT
v_gene: TRBV7-9
j_gene: TRBJ1-2